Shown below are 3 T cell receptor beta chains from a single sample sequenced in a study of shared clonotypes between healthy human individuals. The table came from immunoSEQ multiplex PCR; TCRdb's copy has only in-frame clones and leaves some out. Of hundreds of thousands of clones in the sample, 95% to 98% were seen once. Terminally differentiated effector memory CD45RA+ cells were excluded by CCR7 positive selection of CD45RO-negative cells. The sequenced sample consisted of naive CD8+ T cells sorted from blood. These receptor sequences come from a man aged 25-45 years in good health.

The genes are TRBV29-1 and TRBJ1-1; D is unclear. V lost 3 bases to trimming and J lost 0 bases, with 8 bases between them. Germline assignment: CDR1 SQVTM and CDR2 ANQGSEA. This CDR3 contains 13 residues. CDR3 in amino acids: CSVDERMNTEAFF. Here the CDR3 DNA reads TGCAGCGTTGATGAACGTATGAACACTGAAGCTTTCTTT.

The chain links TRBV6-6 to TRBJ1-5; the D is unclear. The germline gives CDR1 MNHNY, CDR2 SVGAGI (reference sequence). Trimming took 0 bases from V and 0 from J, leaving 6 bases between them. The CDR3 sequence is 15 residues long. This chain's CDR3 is CASSYSTDSNQPQHF. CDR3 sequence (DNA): TGTGCCAGCAGTTACTCCACCGATAGCAATCAGCCCCAGCATTTT.

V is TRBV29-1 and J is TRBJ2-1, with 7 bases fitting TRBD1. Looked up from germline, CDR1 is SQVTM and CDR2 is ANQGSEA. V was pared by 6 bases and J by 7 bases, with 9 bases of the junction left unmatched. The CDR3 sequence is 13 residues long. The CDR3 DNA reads TGCAGCGTGCGACAGGGCTCGGGGAATGAGCAGTTCTTC. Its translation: CSVRQGSGNEQFF.